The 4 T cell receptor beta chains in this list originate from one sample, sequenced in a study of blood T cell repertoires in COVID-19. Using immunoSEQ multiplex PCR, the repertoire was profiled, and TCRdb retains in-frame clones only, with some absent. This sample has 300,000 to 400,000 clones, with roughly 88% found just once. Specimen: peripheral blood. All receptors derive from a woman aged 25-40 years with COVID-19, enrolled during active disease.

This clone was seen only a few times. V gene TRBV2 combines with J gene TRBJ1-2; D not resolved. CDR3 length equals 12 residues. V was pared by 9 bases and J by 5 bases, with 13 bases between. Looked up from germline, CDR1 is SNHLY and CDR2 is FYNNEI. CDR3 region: CASRTELYGYTF. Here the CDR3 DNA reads TGTGCCAGTAGGACTGAACTGTATGGCTACACCTTC.

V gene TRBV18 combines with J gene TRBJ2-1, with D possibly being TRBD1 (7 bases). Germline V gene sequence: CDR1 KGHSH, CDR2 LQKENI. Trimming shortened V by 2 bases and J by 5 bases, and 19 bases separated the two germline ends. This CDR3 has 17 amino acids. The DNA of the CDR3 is TGTGCCAGCTCACCAACAGGGGTAGGAGGGACGAACAATGAGCAGTTCTTC. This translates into CASSPTGVGGTNNEQFF. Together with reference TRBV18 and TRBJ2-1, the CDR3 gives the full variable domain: NAGVMQNPRHLVRRRGQEARLRCSPMKGHSHVYWYRQLPEEGLKFMVYLQKENIIDESGMPKERFSAEFPKEGPSILRIQQVVRGDSAAYFCASSPTGVGGTNNEQFFGPGTRLTVL.

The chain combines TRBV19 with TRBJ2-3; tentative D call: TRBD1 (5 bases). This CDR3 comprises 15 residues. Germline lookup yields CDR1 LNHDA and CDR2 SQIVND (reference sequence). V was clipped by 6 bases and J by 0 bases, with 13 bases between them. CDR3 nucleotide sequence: TGTGCCAGTAGATTAGACAGATATAGCACAGATACGCAGTATTTT. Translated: CASRLDRYSTDTQYF.

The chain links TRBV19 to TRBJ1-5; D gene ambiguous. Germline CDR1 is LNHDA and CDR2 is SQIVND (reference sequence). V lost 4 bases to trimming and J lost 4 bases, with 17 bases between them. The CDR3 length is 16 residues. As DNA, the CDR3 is TGTGCCAGTAGTACCTCTTTGATGGGCCGAAATCAGCCCCAGCATTTT. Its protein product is CASSTSLMGRNQPQHF.